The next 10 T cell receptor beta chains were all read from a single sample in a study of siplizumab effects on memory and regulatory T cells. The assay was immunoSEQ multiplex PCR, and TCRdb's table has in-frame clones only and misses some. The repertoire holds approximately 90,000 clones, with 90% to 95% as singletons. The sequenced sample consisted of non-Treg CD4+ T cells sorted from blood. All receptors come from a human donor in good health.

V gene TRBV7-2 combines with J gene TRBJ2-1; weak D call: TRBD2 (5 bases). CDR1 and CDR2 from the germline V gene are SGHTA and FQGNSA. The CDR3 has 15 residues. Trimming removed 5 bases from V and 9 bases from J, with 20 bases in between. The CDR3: CASSASGSLQGEQFF. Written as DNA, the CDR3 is TGTGCCAGCAGCGCCTCGGGGAGCTTACAAGGTGAGCAGTTCTTC.

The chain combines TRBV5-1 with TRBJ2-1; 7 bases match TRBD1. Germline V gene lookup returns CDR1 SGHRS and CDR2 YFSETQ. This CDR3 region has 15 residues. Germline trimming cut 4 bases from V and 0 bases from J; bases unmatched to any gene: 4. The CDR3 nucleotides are TGCGCCAGCAGCAAGGGACAGACCTCCTACAATGAGCAGTTCTTC. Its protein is CASSKGQTSYNEQFF.

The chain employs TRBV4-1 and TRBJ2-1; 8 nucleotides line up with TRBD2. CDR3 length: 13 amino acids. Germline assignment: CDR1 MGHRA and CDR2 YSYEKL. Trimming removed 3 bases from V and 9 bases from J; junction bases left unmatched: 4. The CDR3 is CASSHPAGGEQFF. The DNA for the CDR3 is TGCGCCAGCAGCCACCCGGCGGGAGGTGAGCAGTTCTTC.

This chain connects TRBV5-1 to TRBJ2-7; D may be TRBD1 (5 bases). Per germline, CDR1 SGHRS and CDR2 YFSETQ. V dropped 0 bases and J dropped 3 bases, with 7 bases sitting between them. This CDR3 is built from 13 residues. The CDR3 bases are TGCGCCAGCAGCTTGGGACAGCTCTACGAGCAGTACTTC. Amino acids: CASSLGQLYEQYF.

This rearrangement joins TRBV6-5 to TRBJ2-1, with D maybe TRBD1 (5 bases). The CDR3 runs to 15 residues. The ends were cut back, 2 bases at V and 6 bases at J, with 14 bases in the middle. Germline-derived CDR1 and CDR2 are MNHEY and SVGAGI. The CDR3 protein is CASSYGQTQRNEQFF. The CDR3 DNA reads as TGTGCCAGCAGTTACGGACAAACCCAACGCAATGAGCAGTTCTTC.

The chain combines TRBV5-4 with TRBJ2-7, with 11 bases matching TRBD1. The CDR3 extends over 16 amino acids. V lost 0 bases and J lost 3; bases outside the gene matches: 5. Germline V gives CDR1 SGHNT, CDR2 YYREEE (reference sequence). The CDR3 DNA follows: TGTGCCAGCAGCTTGGGGATCGGGACAGGGGGCTACGAGCAGTACTTC. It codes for CASSLGIGTGGYEQYF.

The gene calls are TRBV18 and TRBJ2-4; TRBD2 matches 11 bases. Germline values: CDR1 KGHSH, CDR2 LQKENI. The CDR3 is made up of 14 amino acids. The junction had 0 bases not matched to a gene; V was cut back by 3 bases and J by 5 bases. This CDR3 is CASSPGLAENIQYF. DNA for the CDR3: TGTGCCAGCTCACCGGGACTAGCGGAAAACATTCAGTACTTC.

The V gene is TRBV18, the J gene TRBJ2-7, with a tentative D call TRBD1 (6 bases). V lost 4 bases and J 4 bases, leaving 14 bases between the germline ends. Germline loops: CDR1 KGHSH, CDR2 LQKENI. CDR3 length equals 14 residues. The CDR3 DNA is TGTGCCAGCTCACAAAAACAGGGTCCGTACGAGCAGTACTTC. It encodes CASSQKQGPYEQYF.

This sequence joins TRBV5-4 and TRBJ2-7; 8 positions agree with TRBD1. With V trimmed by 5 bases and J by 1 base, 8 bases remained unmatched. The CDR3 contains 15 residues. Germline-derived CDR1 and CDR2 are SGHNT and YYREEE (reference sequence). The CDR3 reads CASRSGQDISYEQYF. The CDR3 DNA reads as TGTGCCAGCAGGTCGGGACAGGACATTTCCTACGAGCAGTACTTC.

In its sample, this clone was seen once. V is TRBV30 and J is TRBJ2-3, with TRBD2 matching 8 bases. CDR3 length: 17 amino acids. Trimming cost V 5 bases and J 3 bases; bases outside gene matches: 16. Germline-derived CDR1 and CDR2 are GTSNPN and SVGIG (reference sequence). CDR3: CAWEIAGRMFGTDTQYF. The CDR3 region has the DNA TGTGCCTGGGAAATAGCGGGGAGGATGTTTGGTACAGATACGCAGTATTTT.